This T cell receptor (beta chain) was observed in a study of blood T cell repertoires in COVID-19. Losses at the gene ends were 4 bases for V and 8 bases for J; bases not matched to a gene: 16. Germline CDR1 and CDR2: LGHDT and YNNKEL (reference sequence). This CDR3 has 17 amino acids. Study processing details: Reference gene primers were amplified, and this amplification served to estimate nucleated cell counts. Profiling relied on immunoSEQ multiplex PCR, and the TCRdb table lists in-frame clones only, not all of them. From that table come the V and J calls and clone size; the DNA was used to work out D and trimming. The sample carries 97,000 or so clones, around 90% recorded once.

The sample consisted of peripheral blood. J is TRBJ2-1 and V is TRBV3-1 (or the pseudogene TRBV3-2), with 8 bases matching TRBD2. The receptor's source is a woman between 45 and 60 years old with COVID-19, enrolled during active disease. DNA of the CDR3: TGTGCCAGCAGCCCCACCCCGGGGACTAGGTTCTTGGATGAGCAGTTCTTC. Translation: CASSPTPGTRFLDEQFF.